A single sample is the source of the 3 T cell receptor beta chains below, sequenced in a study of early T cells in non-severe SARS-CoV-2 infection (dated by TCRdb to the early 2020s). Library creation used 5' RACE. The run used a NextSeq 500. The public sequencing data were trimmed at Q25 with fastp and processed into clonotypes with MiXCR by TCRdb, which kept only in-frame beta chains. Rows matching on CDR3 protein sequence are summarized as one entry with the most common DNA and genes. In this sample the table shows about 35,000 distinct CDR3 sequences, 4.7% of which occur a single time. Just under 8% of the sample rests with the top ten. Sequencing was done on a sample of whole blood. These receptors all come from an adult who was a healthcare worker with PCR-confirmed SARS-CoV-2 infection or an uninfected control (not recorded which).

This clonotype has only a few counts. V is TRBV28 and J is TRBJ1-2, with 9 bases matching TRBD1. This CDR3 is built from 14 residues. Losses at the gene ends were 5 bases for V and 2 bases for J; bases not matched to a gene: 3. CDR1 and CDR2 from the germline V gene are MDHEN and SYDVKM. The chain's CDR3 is CASSNRGPNYGYTF. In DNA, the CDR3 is TGTGCCAGCAGTAACAGGGGGCCGAACTATGGCTACACCTTC.

The CDR3: CASSQGANEKLFF. The DNA for the CDR3 is TGTGCCAGCTCACAGGGTGCTAATGAAAAACTGTTTTTT. The chain employs TRBV18 and TRBJ1-4; D gene unclear. In germline, CDR1 is KGHSH, CDR2 LQKENI. Trimming took 4 bases from V and 3 from J, leaving 6 bases between them. The CDR3 consists of 13 residues.

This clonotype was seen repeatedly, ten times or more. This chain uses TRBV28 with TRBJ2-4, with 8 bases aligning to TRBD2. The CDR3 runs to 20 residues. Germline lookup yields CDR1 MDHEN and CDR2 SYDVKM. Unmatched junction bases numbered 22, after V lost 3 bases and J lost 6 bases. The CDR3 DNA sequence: TGTGCCAGCAGTTTCCCGGTTCGGGAGGGTTTCTCCGTGGGAGGAAACATTCAGTACTTC. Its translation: CASSFPVREGFSVGGNIQYF.